A single sample gave rise to the 8 T cell receptor beta chains below, sequenced in a study of Ad26.COV2.S vaccination and SARS-CoV-2 variants. Treatment here: some 19 received Ad26.COV2.S at low or high dose, single or two shots; about 5 received placebo; per-sample allocation not given. The investigators took samples on day 63 after the first vaccine or placebo injection. The repertoire was sequenced with immunoSEQ multiplex PCR; TCRdb's copy has only in-frame clones and lacks some. Of about 350,000 clones in the sample, approximately 86% are singletons; the top ten hold about 10%. The input for sequencing was peripheral blood, taken in a trial of Ad26.COV2.S vaccine versus placebo. Every receptor here comes from a person aged 18-65 years who received the Ad26.COV2.S COVID-19 vaccine or a placebo.

The CDR3 protein is CASSLAWDSEEQYF. In nucleotides, the CDR3 is TGTGCCAGCAGCTTAGCCTGGGACAGTGAAGAGCAGTACTTC. The chain couples TRBV7-9 to TRBJ2-7; TRBD1 aligns across 7 bases. The J segment lost 7 bases and the V segment lost 0 bases, leaving 6 bases of the junction unmatched. The CDR3 is 14 amino acids. Germline-derived CDR1 and CDR2 are SEHNR and FQNEAQ (reference sequence).

This clone was counted a single time. The rearrangement links TRBV5-5 to TRBJ2-5; TRBD2 matches 8 bases. Germline loops: CDR1 SGHKS, CDR2 YYEKEE (reference sequence). The J segment lost 5 bases and the V segment lost 2 bases, leaving 5 bases of the junction unmatched. The CDR3 has 14 residues. CDR3 sequence reads: CASSLSGTRETQYF. The CDR3 nucleotides read TGTGCCAGCAGCTTATCAGGGACTAGGGAGACCCAGTACTTC.

About this clone: Other DNA sequences from this sample encode an identical CDR3 as well. The chain links TRBV7-3 to TRBJ2-1; D unresolved. The CDR3 covers 13 residues. The V and J ends lost 2 bases and 5 bases respectively, with 7 bases between them. Germline assignment: CDR1 SGHTA and CDR2 FQGTGA. CDR3: CASSLGPNNEQFF. In DNA form, the CDR3 reads TGTGCCAGCAGCTTAGGCCCCAACAATGAGCAGTTCTTC.

The gene calls are TRBV3-1 (or the pseudogene TRBV3-2) and TRBJ2-2; 13 bases agree with TRBD2. The CDR3 covers 18 residues. V trimming: 8 bases; J trimming: 8 bases; junction bases outside the gene matches: 17. Per the germline V gene, CDR1 is LGHDT and CDR2 is YNNKEL (reference sequence). The CDR3 region is CASLGLAGVLINPGELFF. CDR3 bases: TGTGCCAGCCTCGGACTAGCGGGAGTGCTCATCAACCCGGGGGAGCTGTTTTTT.

The chain combines TRBV11-2 with TRBJ1-5; 7 bases line up with TRBD1. The CDR3 consists of 15 residues. The V and J ends lost 1 base and 3 bases, in that order; junction bases with no gene match: 3. CDR1 is SGHAT and CDR2 is FQNNGV in the germline V gene. CDR3 region: CASSLGDSNNQPQHF. CDR3 in DNA: TGTGCCAGCAGCTTAGGGGACAGTAACAATCAGCCCCAGCATTTT.

The rearrangement links TRBV27 to TRBJ2-5; 10 positions agree with TRBD2. The CDR3 contains 15 residues. CDR1 and CDR2 (germline): MNHEY, SMNVEV (reference sequence). With V trimmed by 4 bases and J by 4 bases, 6 bases remained unmatched. CDR3 sequence: CASSSPLAGAETQYF. DNA of the CDR3: TGTGCCAGCAGTTCCCCGCTAGCGGGGGCAGAGACCCAGTACTTC.

This clone was seen a few times. The genes are TRBV7-2 and TRBJ2-3; D call uncertain. The CDR3 is made up of 13 amino acids. The germline V gene encodes CDR1 SGHTA and CDR2 FQGNSA. Trimming took off 3 bases at V and 7 bases at J, with 11 bases between the two ends. The CDR3 loop is CASSFVLRNTQYF. DNA of the CDR3: TGTGCCAGCAGCTTCGTCCTTAGGAATACGCAGTATTTT.

The gene calls are TRBV5-1 and TRBJ2-1; a weak D match, TRBD1 (5 bases). The V end was cut by 0 bases, the J end by 10 bases, with 5 bases between. Germline values: CDR1 SGHRS, CDR2 YFSETQ. The CDR3 has 11 residues. This CDR3 is CASSLDREQFF. The DNA for the CDR3 is TGCGCCAGCAGCTTGGACAGGGAGCAGTTCTTC.